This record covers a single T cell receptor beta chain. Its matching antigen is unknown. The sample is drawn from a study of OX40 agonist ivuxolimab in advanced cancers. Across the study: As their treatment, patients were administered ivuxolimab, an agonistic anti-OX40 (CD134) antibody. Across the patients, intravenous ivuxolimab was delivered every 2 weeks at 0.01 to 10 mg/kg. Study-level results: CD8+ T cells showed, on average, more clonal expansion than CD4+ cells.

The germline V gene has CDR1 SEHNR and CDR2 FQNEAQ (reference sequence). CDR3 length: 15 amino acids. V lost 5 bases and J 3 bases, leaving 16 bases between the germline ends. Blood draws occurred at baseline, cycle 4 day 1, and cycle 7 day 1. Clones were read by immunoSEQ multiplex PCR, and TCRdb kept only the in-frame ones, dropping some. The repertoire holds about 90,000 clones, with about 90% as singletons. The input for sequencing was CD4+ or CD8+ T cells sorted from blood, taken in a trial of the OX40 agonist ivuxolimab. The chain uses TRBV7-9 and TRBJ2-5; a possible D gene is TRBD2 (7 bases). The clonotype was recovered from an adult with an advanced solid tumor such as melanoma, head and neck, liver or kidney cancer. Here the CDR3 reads CASSQATGGEETQYF. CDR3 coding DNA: TGTGCCAGCAGCCAAGCTACGGGGGGCGAAGAGACCCAGTACTTC.